These T cell receptor beta chains were read from a single sample in a study of blood T cell repertoires in COVID-19. Produced via immunoSEQ multiplex PCR; TCRdb's table is partial and in-frame only. Here the sample spans about 270,000 clones, about 89% being singletons. Sequenced material: peripheral blood. All receptors derive from a man in his forties or fifties with active or convalescent COVID-19. Each CDR3 is given with its conserved first and last residue. Each record gives: CDR3 protein, CDR3 DNA, clone size, V gene, D gene, J gene. D genes are given only for firm matches. The listing skips clone size in some rows; elsewhere it reads once, few, many or a size class.

CASSEEGLTYNEQFF TGTGCCAGCAGTGAAGAGGGACTCACCTACAATGAGCAGTTCTTC NA TRBV6-1 NA TRBJ2-1
CASSLAQGAKYEQFF TGCGCCAGCAGCTTGGCCCAGGGGGCTAAGTATGAGCAGTTCTTC few TRBV5-1 TRBD1 TRBJ2-1
CASREDLGTSYREQFF TGTGCCAGTAGGGAGGATTTGGGGACTAGCTATCGTGAGCAGTTCTTC once TRBV19 TRBD2 TRBJ2-1
CASSLDPDRGTQETQYF TGCGCCAGCAGCTTGGACCCGGACAGGGGGACACAAGAGACCCAGTACTTC NA TRBV5-1 TRBD1 TRBJ2-5
CASRRLDTHYGYTF TGTGCCAGCAGAAGGCTGGACACGCACTATGGCTACACCTTC NA TRBV2 NA TRBJ1-2
CASSSTGLQETQYF TGTGCCAGCAGCTCAACGGGACTACAAGAGACCCAGTACTTC NA TRBV7-3 TRBD2 TRBJ2-5
CSASGLAGDTQYF TGCAGTGCTAGTGGACTAGCGGGAGATACGCAGTATTTT NA TRBV20-1 TRBD2 TRBJ2-3
CASSLSGEPQHF TGTGCCAGCAGCTTATCGGGGGAGCCCCAGCATTTT NA TRBV11-2 NA TRBJ1-5
CASSSAGVPGELFF TGTGCCAGCAGCTCCGCGGGAGTGCCCGGGGAGCTGTTTTTT few TRBV11-3 TRBD2 TRBJ2-2
CASSVRQASSYEQYF TGTGCCAGCAGCGTGAGACAGGCTTCCTCCTACGAGCAGTACTTC once TRBV7-9 NA TRBJ2-7
CASSLRGLANTGELFF TGTGCCAGCAGCTTGAGGGGACTGGCGAACACCGGGGAGCTGTTTTTT once TRBV5-4 NA TRBJ2-2
CASNLRGGHETQYF TGCGCCAGCAACCTTCGGGGGGGCCACGAGACCCAGTACTTC many TRBV5-1 TRBD2 TRBJ2-5
CASSEGSSLNIQYF TGTGCCAGCAGTGAAGGCTCGTCACTAAACATTCAGTACTTC NA TRBV6-1 NA TRBJ2-4
CASSLSLQGTGEQYF TGTGCCAGCAGTTTAAGCCTACAGGGGACGGGGGAGCAGTACTTC NA TRBV27 TRBD1 TRBJ2-7
CSANRQETQYF TGCAGTGCTAACAGACAAGAGACCCAGTACTTC NA TRBV20-1 NA TRBJ2-5
CASSPAGPYEQYF TGTGCCAGCAGCCCAGCGGGTCCCTACGAGCAGTACTTC NA TRBV7-9 NA TRBJ2-7
CASGFQGGYTF TGTGCCAGCGGCTTCCAGGGTGGCTACACCTTC NA TRBV5-6 NA TRBJ1-2
CASSQDPLETEQFF TGTGCCAGCAGCCAAGATCCCCTTGAGACAGAGCAGTTCTTC NA TRBV4-2 NA TRBJ2-1
CASSFSRANIQYF TGTGCCAGCAGTTTTAGCAGGGCGAACATTCAGTACTTC NA TRBV27 NA TRBJ2-4
CASERVSSYNEQFF TGTGCCAGCGAGCGGGTAAGCTCCTACAATGAGCAGTTCTTC once TRBV5-6 NA TRBJ2-1
CASSRVAGTQYF TGTGCCAGCAGCCGTGTAGCTGGGACCCAGTACTTC once TRBV3-1/TRBV3-2 NA TRBJ2-5
CASSPQGLATDYGYTF TGTGCCAGCTCACCCCAGGGGTTGGCTACCGACTATGGCTACACCTTC NA TRBV18 NA TRBJ1-2
CASSRQVYTGELFF TGTGCCAGCTCCCGTCAGGTATACACCGGGGAGCTGTTTTTT few TRBV27 NA TRBJ2-2
CSVEVPLAGRETQYF TGCAGCGTTGAAGTCCCCCTAGCGGGGCGAGAGACCCAGTACTTC NA TRBV29-1 TRBD2 TRBJ2-5
CASSQPGGGRETQYF TGTGCCAGCAGTCAACCTGGCGGGGGCCGAGAGACCCAGTACTTC few TRBV7-3 NA TRBJ2-5
CASSIGVSNYGYTF TGTGCCAGTAGTATCGGGGTCAGTAACTATGGCTACACCTTC once TRBV19 NA TRBJ1-2
CASSLSGGKETQYF TGTGCCAGCAGCTTATCGGGGGGGAAAGAGACCCAGTACTTC NA TRBV7-3 TRBD2 TRBJ2-5
CASSSRSGRAYAFLHNEQFF TGCGCCAGCAGCTCCAGAAGCGGGAGGGCCTATGCGTTTTTGCACAATGAGCAGTTCTTC NA TRBV5-1 TRBD2 TRBJ2-1
CASSDDRGGTYEQYF TGTGCCAGCAGCGACGACAGGGGCGGAACCTACGAGCAGTACTTC NA TRBV9 TRBD1 TRBJ2-7
CASSLTGTLQETQYF TGTGCCAGCAGTTTGACAGGGACTCTTCAAGAGACCCAGTACTTC once TRBV27 NA TRBJ2-5
CASSLGSESEQYF TGTGCCAGCAGCTTAGGTAGCGAAAGCGAGCAGTACTTC few TRBV7-3 NA TRBJ2-7
CASSYSSEAFF TGTGCCAGCAGTTATAGCTCTGAAGCTTTCTTT few TRBV6-2/TRBV6-3 NA TRBJ1-1
CASSLGSGETPLHF TGTGCCAGCAGCTTGGGTTCAGGGGAAACACCCCTCCACTTT NA TRBV5-6 NA TRBJ1-6
CASIVGPPLYEQYF TGTGCCAGCATTGTGGGGCCCCCCCTCTACGAGCAGTACTTC NA TRBV28 NA TRBJ2-7
CASSPERGYEQYF TGTGCCAGCAGCCCGGAGCGGGGATACGAGCAGTACTTC NA TRBV6-5 TRBD2 TRBJ2-7
CASSKSSGGYTGELFF TGTGCCAGCAGCAAGTCTAGCGGGGGGTACACCGGGGAGCTGTTTTTT many TRBV7-6 TRBD2 TRBJ2-2
CASSLAGTGIAASYEQYF TGCGCCAGCAGCTTGGCCGGGACAGGGATAGCGGCTTCCTACGAGCAGTACTTC NA TRBV5-1 TRBD1 TRBJ2-7
CASSQTGIEQYF TGCGCCAGCAGCCAAACAGGGATCGAGCAGTACTTC NA TRBV5-1 NA TRBJ2-7
CASSFKETQYF TGTGCCAGCAGTTTCAAAGAGACCCAGTACTTC NA TRBV12-3/TRBV12-4 NA TRBJ2-5
CASSMVGTGGEQYF TGTGCCAGTAGTATGGTGGGGACAGGGGGCGAGCAGTACTTC NA TRBV19 TRBD1 TRBJ2-7
CASSGDSEKLFF TGTGCCAGCAGCGGGGACAGTGAAAAACTGTTTTTT once TRBV7-9 TRBD1 TRBJ1-4
CASSGQGRDQPQHF TGTGCCAGCAGTGGACAGGGGCGGGATCAGCCCCAGCATTTT NA TRBV2 TRBD1 TRBJ1-5
CASSESGSEKLFF TGCGCCAGCAGTGAGTCGGGCAGTGAAAAACTGTTTTTT few TRBV10-1 NA TRBJ1-4
CASSQGNSNYGYTF TGTGCCAGCAGCCAGGGCAACAGCAACTATGGCTACACCTTC NA TRBV14 NA TRBJ1-2
CASSYTTANTGELFF TGTGCCAGCAGCTATACGACAGCCAACACCGGGGAGCTGTTTTTT NA TRBV5-4 NA TRBJ2-2
CATSREAPGWYNEQFF TGTGCCACCAGCAGAGAGGCTCCAGGGTGGTACAATGAGCAGTTCTTC NA TRBV15 NA TRBJ2-1